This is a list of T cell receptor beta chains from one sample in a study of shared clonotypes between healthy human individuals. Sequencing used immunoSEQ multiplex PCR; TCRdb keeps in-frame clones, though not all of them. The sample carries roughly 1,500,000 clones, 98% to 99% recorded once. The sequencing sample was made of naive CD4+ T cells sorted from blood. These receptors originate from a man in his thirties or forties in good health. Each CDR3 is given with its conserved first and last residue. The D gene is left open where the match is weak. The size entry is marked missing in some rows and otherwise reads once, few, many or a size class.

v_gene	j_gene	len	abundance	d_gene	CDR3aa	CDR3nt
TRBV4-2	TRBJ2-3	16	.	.	CASSPPAGIGTDTQYF	TGTGCCAGCAGCCCGCCGGCGGGAATTGGCACAGATACGCAGTATTTT
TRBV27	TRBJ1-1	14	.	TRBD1	CASSTRDRHTEAFF	TGTGCCAGCAGTACCAGGGACAGGCACACTGAAGCTTTCTTT
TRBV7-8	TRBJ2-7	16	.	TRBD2	CASSALTSGREYEQYF	TGTGCCAGCAGCGCCTTGACTAGCGGGAGGGAATACGAGCAGTACTTC
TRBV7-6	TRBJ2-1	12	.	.	CASSSLEREQFF	TGTGCCAGCAGCTCCCTGGAACGTGAGCAGTTCTTC
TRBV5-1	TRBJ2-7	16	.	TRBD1	CASSSPGTGAMGEQYF	TGCGCCAGCAGCTCTCCCGGGACAGGGGCGATGGGAGAGCAGTACTTC
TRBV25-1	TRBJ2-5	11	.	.	CASSGGETQYF	TGTGCCAGCAGTGGGGGAGAGACCCAGTACTTC
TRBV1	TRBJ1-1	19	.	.	CTSSQDLWEGIINRTEAFF	TGCACCAGCAGCCAAGATCTCTGGGAGGGGATTATAAATAGGACTGAAGCTTTCTTT
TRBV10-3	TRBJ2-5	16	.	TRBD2	CAIGKVAGDYGETQYF	TGTGCCATCGGAAAGGTAGCGGGAGATTATGGAGAGACCCAGTACTTC
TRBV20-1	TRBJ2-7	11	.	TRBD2	CSARLSGSQYF	TGCAGTGCTAGATTAAGCGGGAGTCAGTACTTC
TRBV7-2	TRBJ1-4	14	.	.	CASSAWGSNEKLFF	TGTGCCAGCAGCGCCTGGGGTTCCAATGAAAAACTGTTTTTT
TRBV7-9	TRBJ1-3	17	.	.	CASSLARPRSSGNTIYF	TGTGCCAGCAGCTTAGCTCGCCCCAGGAGCTCTGGAAACACCATATATTTT
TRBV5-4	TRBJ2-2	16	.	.	CASSRGGGGNTGELFF	TGTGCCAGCAGCCGAGGCGGAGGGGGCAACACCGGGGAGCTGTTTTTT
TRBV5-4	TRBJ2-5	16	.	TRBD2	CASSSQSTSGRETQYF	TGTGCCAGCAGCAGTCAGTCGACTAGCGGGAGAGAGACCCAGTACTTC
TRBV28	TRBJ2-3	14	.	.	CASSFRVRTDTQYF	TGTGCCAGCAGTTTCCGGGTCCGCACAGATACGCAGTATTTT
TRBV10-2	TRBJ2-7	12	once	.	CASRVGLLPHEF	TGCGCCAGCAGGGTGGGCCTCTTACCCCACGAATTC
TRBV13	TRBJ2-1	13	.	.	CASSPRWVGEQFF	TGTGCCAGCAGCCCCCGATGGGTTGGTGAGCAGTTCTTC
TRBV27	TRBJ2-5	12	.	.	CASILIQETQYF	TGTGCCAGCATCCTAATCCAGGAGACCCAGTACTTC
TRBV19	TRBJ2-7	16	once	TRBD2	CASSIDRLAGVYEQYF	TGTGCCAGTAGTATTGATAGGCTAGCGGGAGTCTACGAGCAGTACTTC
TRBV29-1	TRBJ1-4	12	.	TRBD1	CSLQGANEKLFF	TGCAGCCTCCAGGGGGCTAATGAAAAACTGTTTTTT
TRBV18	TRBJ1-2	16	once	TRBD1	CASSPANLQGGIGYTF	TGTGCCAGCTCACCCGCGAACTTACAGGGGGGAATTGGCTACACCTTC
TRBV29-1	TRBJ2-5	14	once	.	CSVGQGMGQETQYF	TGCAGCGTTGGCCAGGGGATGGGTCAAGAGACCCAGTACTTC
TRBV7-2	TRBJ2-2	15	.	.	CASSLVGRGAGELFF	TGTGCCAGCAGCTTAGTTGGCAGGGGAGCCGGGGAGCTGTTTTTT
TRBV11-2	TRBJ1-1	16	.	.	CASSLRHTFMNTEAFF	TGTGCCAGCAGCCTCCGACATACTTTCATGAACACTGAAGCTTTCTTT
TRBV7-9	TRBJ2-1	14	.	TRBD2	CASSFQRELVEQFF	TGTGCCAGCAGCTTCCAGCGGGAGCTGGTTGAGCAGTTCTTC
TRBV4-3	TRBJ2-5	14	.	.	CASSQELARETQYF	TGCGCCAGCAGCCAAGAACTAGCTAGGGAGACCCAGTACTTC
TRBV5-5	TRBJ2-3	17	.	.	CASSLLGLKSVIDTQYF	TGTGCCAGCAGCTTGCTCGGATTGAAGAGCGTTATAGATACGCAGTATTTT
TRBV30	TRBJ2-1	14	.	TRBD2	CAWITAGAQNEQFF	TGTGCCTGGATTACAGCGGGAGCACAAAATGAGCAGTTCTTC
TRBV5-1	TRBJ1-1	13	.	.	CASSLEGLAEAFF	TGCGCCAGCAGCTTGGAGGGGCTGGCTGAAGCTTTCTTT
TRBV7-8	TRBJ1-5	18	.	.	CASSQIVPQTYSNQPQHF	TGTGCCAGCAGTCAAATTGTCCCACAGACGTATAGCAATCAGCCCCAGCATTTT
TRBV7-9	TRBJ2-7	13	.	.	CASSLVSSYEQYF	TGTGCCAGCAGCTTGGTAAGCTCCTACGAGCAGTACTTC
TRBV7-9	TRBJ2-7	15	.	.	CASSLYMGDSYEQYF	TGTGCCAGCAGCCTATATATGGGGGACTCCTACGAGCAGTACTTC
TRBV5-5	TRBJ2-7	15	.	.	CASSKRTGGTYEQYF	TGTGCCAGCAGCAAACGGACCGGGGGTACCTACGAGCAGTACTTC
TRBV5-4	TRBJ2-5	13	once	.	CASSTYSAETQYF	TGTGCCAGCAGCACATACTCGGCGGAGACCCAGTACTTC
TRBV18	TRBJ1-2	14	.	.	CASSPSRTDYGYTF	TGTGCCAGCTCACCATCGCGGACAGACTATGGCTACACCTTC
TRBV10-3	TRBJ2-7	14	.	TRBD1	CAISAETGQYEQYF	TGTGCCATCAGTGCGGAGACAGGGCAATACGAGCAGTACTTC
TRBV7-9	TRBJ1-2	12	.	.	CASSLVVNGYTF	TGTGCCAGCAGCTTAGTGGTGAATGGCTACACCTTC
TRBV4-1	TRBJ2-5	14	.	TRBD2	CASSQGGGSWTQYF	TGCGCCAGCAGCCAAGGCGGCGGGAGCTGGACCCAGTACTTC
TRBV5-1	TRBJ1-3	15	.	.	CASSLRGNDRNTIYF	TGCGCCAGCAGCTTGCGAGGCAACGATAGGAACACCATATATTTT